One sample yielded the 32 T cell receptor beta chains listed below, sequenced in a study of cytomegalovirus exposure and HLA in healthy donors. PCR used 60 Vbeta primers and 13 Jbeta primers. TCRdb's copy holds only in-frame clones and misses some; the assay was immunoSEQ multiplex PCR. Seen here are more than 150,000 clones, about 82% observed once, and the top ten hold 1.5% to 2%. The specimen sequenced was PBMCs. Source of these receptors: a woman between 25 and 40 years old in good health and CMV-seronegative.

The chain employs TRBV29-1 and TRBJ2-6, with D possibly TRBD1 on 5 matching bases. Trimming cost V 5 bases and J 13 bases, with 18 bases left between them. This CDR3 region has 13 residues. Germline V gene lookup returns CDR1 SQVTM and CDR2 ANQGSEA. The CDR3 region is CSVLSRALGVLTF. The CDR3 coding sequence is TGCAGCGTTTTGTCCAGGGCTTTAGGGGTCCTGACTTTC. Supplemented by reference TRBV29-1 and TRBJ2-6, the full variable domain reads SAVISQKPSRDICQRGTSLTIQCQVDSQVTMMFWYRQQPGQSLTLIATANQGSEATYESGFVIDKFPISRPNLTFSTLTVSNMSPEDSSIYLCSVLSRALGVLTFGAGSRLTVL.

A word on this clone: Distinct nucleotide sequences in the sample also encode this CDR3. The CDR3 region has the DNA TGTGCCAGCAGCCCTACGGGAGGACGCTACGAGCAGTACTTC. It encodes CASSPTGGRYEQYF. The chain recombines TRBV6-5 with TRBJ2-7, with 7 bases that match TRBD2. Per the germline V gene, CDR1 is MNHEY and CDR2 is SVGAGI. V was pared by 6 bases and J by 3 bases, with 8 bases of the junction left unmatched. The CDR3 runs to 14 residues.

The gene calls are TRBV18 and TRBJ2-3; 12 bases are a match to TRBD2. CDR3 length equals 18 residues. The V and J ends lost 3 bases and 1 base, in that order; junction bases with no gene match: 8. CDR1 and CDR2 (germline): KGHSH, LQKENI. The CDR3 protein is CASSPTSGGGSGTDTQYF. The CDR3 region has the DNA TGTGCCAGCTCACCGACTAGCGGGGGCGGTTCAGGCACAGATACGCAGTATTTT.

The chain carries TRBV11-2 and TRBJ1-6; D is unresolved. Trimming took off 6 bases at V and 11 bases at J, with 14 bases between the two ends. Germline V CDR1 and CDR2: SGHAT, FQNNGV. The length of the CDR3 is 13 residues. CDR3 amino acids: CASREAGRAPLHF. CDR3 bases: TGTGCCAGCAGGGAAGCGGGTAGGGCACCCCTCCACTTT.

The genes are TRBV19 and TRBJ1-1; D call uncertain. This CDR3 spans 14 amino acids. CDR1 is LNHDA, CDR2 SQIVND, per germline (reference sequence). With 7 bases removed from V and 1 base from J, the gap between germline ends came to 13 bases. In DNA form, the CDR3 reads TGTGCCAGTACCGATCGGGGTGGGAACACTGAAGCTTTCTTT. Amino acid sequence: CASTDRGGNTEAFF.

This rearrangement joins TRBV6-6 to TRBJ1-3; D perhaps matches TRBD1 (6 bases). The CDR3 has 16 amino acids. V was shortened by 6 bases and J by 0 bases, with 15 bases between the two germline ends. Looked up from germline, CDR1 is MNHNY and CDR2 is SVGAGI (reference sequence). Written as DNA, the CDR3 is TGTGCCAGCAGCCTTAAGGGGGTTGACTCTGGAAACACCATATATTTT. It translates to CASSLKGVDSGNTIYF.

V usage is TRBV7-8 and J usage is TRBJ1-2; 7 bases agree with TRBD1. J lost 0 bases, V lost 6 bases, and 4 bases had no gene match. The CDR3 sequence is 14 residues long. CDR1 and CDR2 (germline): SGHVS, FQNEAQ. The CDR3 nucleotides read TGTGCCAGCAGGGCCGGGACAGCTAACTATGGCTACACCTTC. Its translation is CASRAGTANYGYTF.

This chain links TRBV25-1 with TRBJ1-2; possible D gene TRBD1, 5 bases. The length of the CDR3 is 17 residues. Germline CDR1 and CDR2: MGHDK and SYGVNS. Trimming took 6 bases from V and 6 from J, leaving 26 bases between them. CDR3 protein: CASRARVCLPTKNGYTF. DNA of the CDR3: TGTGCCAGCAGAGCCAGGGTTTGTCTCCCCACAAAAAATGGCTACACCTTC.

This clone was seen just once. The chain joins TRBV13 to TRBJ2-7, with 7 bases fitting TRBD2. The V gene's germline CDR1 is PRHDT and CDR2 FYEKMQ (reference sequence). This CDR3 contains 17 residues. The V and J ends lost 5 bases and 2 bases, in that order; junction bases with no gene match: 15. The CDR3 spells CASSVASSGNKAYEQYF. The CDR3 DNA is TGTGCCAGCAGCGTCGCGTCTAGCGGAAATAAGGCCTACGAGCAGTACTTC.

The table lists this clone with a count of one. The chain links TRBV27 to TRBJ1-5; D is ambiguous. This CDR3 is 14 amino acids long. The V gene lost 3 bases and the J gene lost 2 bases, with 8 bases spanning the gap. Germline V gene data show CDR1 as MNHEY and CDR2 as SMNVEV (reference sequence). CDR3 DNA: TGTGCCAGCAGTTTTAGAGGCGGCAATCAGCCCCAGCATTTT. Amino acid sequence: CASSFRGGNQPQHF.

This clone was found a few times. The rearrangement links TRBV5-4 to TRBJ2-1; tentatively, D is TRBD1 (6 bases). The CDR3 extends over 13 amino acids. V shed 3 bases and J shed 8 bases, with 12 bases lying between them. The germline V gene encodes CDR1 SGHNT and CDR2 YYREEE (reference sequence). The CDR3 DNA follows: TGTGCCAGCAGCTCAGACAGGACCCATGAGCAGTTCTTC. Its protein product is CASSSDRTHEQFF.

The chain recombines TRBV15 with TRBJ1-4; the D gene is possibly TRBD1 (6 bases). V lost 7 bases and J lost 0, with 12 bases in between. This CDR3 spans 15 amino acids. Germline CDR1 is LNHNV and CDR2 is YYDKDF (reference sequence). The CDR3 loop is CATKATGTTNEKLFF. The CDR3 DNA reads TGTGCCACCAAAGCAACAGGGACAACTAATGAAAAACTGTTTTTT. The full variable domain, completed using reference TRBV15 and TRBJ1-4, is DAMVIQNPRYQVTQFGKPVTLSCSQTLNHNVMYWYQQKSSQAPKLLFHYYDKDFNNEADTPDNFQSRRPNTSFCFLDIRSPGLGDTAMYLCATKATGTTNEKLFFGSGTQLSVL.

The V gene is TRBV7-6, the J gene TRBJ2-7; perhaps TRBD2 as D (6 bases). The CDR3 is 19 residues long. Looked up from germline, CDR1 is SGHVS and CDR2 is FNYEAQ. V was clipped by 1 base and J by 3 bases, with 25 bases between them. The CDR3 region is CASSLGYPKGGVRGYEQYF. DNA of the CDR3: TGTGCCAGCAGCTTAGGGTACCCCAAGGGAGGTGTGAGAGGCTACGAGCAGTACTTC.

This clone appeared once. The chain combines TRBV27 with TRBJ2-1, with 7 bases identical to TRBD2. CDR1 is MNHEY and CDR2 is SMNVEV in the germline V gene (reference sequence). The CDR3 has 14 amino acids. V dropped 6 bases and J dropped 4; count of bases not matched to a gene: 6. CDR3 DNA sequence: TGTGCCAGCAGATCGACTAGCCCGTACAATGAGCAGTTCTTC. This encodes CASRSTSPYNEQFF.

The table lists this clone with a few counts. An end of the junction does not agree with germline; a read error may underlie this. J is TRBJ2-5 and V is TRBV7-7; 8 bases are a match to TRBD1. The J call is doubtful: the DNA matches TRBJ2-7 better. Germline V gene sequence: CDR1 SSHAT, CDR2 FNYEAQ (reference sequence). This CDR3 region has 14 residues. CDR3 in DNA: TGTGCTAGCAGCCCGGGACAGGAATTCTACGAGCAGTACTTC. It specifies CASSPGQEFYEQYF.

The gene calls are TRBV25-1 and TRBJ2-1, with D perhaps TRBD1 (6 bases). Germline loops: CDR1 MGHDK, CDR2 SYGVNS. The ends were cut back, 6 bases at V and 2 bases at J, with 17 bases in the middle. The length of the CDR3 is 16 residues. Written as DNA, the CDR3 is TGTGCCAGCAGCCTAACAGGGTCGTCTGCCTACAATGAGCAGTTCTTC. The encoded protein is CASSLTGSSAYNEQFF.

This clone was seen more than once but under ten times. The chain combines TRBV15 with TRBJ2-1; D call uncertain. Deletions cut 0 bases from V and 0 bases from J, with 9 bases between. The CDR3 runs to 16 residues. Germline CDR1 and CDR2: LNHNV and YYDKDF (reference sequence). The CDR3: CATSRDELSSYNEQFF. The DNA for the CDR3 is TGTGCCACCAGCAGAGATGAGCTAAGCTCCTACAATGAGCAGTTCTTC.

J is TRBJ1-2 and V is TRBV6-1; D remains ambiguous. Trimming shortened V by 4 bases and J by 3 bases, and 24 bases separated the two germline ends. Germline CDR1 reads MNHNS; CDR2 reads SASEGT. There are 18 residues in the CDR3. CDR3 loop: CASSALWAGGMTYYGYTF. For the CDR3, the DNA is TGTGCCAGCAGTGCCCTCTGGGCCGGAGGGATGACCTACTATGGCTACACCTTC.

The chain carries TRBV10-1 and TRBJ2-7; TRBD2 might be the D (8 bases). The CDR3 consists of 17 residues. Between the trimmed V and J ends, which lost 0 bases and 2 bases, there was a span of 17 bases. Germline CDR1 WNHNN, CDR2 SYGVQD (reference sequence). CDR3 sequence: CASSESWGQRGTYEQYF. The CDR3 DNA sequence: TGCGCCAGCAGTGAGTCGTGGGGACAGCGGGGGACCTACGAGCAGTACTTC.

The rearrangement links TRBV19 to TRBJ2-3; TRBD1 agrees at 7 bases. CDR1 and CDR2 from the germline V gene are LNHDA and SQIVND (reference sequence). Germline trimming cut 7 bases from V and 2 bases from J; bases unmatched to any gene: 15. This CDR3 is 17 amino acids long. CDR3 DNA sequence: TGTGCCAGTAACACTCCGAAGAGGGACAGAGTCACAGATACGCAGTATTTT. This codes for CASNTPKRDRVTDTQYF.

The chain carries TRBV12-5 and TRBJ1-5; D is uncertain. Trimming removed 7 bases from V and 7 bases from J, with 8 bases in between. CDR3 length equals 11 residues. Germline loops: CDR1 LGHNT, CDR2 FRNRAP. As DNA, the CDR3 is TGTGCTAGTGCCGATAGCCAGCCCCAGCATTTT. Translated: CASADSQPQHF.

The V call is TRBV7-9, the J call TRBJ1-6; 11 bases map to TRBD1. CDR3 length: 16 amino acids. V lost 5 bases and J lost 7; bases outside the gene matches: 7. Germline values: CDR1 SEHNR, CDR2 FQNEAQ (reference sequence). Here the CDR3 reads CASSPLRDRGNSPLHF. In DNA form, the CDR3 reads TGTGCCAGCAGCCCGTTACGGGACAGGGGGAATTCACCCCTCCACTTT.

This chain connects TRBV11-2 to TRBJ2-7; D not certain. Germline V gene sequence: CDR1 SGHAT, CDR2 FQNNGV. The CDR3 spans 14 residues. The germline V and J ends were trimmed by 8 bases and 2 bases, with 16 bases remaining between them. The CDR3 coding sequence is TGTGCCAGCGCCCCTTTAACTCCGGCCTACGAGCAGTACTTC. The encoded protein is CASAPLTPAYEQYF.

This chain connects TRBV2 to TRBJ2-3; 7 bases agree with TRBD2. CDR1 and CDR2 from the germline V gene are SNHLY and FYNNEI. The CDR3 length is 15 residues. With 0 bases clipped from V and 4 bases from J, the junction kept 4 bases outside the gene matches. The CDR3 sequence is CASSEARGWADTQYF. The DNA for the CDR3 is TGTGCCAGCAGTGAAGCGCGGGGGTGGGCAGATACGCAGTATTTT.

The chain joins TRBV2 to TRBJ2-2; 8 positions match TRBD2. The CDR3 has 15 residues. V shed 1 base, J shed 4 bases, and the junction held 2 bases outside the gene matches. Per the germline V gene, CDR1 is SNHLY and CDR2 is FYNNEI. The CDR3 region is CASSEVREGTGELFF. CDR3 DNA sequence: TGTGCCAGCAGTGAAGTACGGGAGGGCACCGGGGAGCTGTTTTTT.

CDR3 in amino acids: CASSDQGAEQYF. CDR3 nucleotides: TGTGCCAGCAGTGACCAGGGCGCCGAGCAGTACTTC. The chain employs TRBV2 and TRBJ2-7; D is possibly TRBD1 (5 bases). CDR1 SNHLY and CDR2 FYNNEI come from the germline V gene. The CDR3 loop spans 12 amino acids. Trimming removed 3 bases at V and 6 bases at J, with 9 bases between.

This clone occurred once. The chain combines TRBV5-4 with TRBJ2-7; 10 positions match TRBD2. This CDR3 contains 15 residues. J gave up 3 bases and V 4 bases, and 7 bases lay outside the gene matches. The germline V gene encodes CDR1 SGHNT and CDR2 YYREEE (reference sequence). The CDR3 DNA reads TGTGCCAGCAGCCCAAGGAGCGGGGGGGTCTACGAGCAGTACTTC. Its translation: CASSPRSGGVYEQYF.

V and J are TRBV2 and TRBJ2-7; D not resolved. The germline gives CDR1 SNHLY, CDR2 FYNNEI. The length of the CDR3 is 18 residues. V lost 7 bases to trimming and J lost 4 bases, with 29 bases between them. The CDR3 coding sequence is TGTGCCAGCAAACCACTGAACCGACACACATCAGTGAAGTACGAGCAGTACTTC. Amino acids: CASKPLNRHTSVKYEQYF.

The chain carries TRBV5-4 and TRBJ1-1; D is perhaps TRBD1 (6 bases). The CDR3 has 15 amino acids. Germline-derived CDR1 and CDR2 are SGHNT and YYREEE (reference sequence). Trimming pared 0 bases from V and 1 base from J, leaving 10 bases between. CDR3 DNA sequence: TGTGCCAGCAGCTTGGCCGAACAGGGGAACACTGAAGCTTTCTTT. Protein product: CASSLAEQGNTEAFF. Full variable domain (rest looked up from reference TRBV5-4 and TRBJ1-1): ETGVTQSPTHLIKTRGQQVTLRCSSQSGHNTVSWYQQALGQGPQFIFQYYREEENGRGNFPPRFSGLQFPNYSSELNVNALELDDSALYLCASSLAEQGNTEAFFGQGTRLTVV.

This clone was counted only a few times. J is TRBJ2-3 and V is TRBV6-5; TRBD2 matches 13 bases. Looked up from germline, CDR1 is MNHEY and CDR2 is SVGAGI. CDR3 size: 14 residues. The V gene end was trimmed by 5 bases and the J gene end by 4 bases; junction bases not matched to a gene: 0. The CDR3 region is CASSGTSGADTQYF. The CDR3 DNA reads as TGTGCCAGCAGTGGGACTAGCGGGGCAGATACGCAGTATTTT.

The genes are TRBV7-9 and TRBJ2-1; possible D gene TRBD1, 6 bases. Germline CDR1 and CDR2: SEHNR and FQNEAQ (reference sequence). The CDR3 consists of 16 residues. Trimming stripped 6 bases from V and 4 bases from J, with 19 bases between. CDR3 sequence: CASRDGQFLGYNEQFF. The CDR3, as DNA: TGTGCCAGCAGGGATGGACAGTTTCTAGGATACAATGAGCAGTTCTTC.

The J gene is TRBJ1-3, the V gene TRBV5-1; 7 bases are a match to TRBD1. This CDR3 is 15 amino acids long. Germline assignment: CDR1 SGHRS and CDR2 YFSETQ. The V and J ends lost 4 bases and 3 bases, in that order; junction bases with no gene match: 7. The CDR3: CASSKGQNIGNTIYF. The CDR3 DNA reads TGCGCCAGCAGCAAGGGACAGAATATTGGAAACACCATATATTTT.